The clone carrying this T cell receptor (beta chain) was counted only a few times. What it recognizes is unknown. The sample comes from a study of T-cell memory formation after mild COVID-19. The germline V gene encodes CDR1 MNHEY and CDR2 SMNVEV (reference sequence). The CDR3 is 14 amino acids. Trimming cost V 6 bases and J 4 bases, with 16 bases left between them. General study results and limits: Several responding clones turned up in pre-infection memory, indicating that cross-reactive memory may have taken part.

MiXCR, run by TCRdb on the 5' RACE reads, gives a single entry per CDR3 protein. This sample carries 550,000 to 600,000 distinct CDR3 sequences, roughly 20% of them seen once, and the ten largest clones take 7.5% to 9.5%. The sequence was obtained from an adult woman who had mild COVID-19 (a few samples of this study predate the infection). Cell type and time point are not known. Sequencing used PBMCs or a T cell subset sorted from them (not recorded which). V is TRBV27 and J is TRBJ2-7; D is tentatively TRBD1 or TRBD2 (6 bases each). The CDR3 DNA sequence: TGTGCCAGCAGCTACCGCGGGACAAGTTACGAGCAGTACTTC. It specifies CASSYRGTSYEQYF.